The source of this T cell receptor beta chain is a study of blood T cell repertoires in COVID-19. Study-wide context: The origin of the acute and convalescent COVID-19 samples was the United States, Italy and Spain. In each case, the material was cDNA or gDNA derived from T cells, B-cell-depleted T cells, or PBMCs.

Per the authors' pipeline: For nucleated cells, counts were estimated from reference gene primer amplification. Using immunoSEQ multiplex PCR, the repertoire was profiled, and TCRdb retains in-frame clones only, with some absent. D and trimming come from the DNA, and the V and J calls and clone size come from that table. The repertoire has under 250,000 clones, 65% to 90% of them found once; the top ten carry 11%. The specimen was peripheral blood. The TCR sequence derives from a man in his forties or fifties with COVID-19, enrolled during active disease.

The CDR3: CASSHRQGKNEQYF. The CDR3 DNA reads as TGTGCCAGCAGTCACCGACAGGGGAAGAACGAGCAGTACTTC. This chain uses TRBV27 with TRBJ2-7, with TRBD1 identical over 8 bases. V dropped 5 bases and J dropped 5; count of bases not matched to a gene: 8. This CDR3 spans 14 amino acids. Germline-derived CDR1 and CDR2 are MNHEY and SMNVEV (reference sequence).